One sample yielded the 18 T cell receptor beta chains listed below, sequenced in a study of cytomegalovirus exposure and HLA in healthy donors. Primers: 60 Vbeta forward and 13 Jbeta reverse. Here immunoSEQ multiplex PCR was the method, and the copy in TCRdb shows in-frame clones only, minus some. The data contain under 200,000 clones, 10% to 15% of them singletons. What was sequenced was PBMCs. The receptors come from a man aged 45 to 65 in good health and CMV-seropositive.

This clone was seen a handful of times. V gene TRBV19 combines with J gene TRBJ1-1; tentative D call: TRBD1 (5 bases). CDR1 is LNHDA, CDR2 SQIVND, per germline (reference sequence). CDR3 size: 15 residues. Trimming took 2 bases from V and 4 from J, leaving 14 bases between them. CDR3 sequence reads: CASSILSGGGTEAFF. The DNA for the CDR3 is TGTGCCAGTAGTATACTTTCCGGGGGAGGCACTGAAGCTTTCTTT.

This rearrangement joins TRBV11-3 to TRBJ2-7; a weak D match, TRBD1 (5 bases). This CDR3 is 10 amino acids long. V lost 8 bases, J lost 7 bases, and 9 bases lay in between. Per the germline V gene, CDR1 is SGHNT and CDR2 is YENEEA. CDR3 amino acids: CASQGREQYF. CDR3 DNA: TGTGCCAGCCAGGGTCGGGAGCAGTACTTC. Variable domain in full (rest from reference TRBV11-3 and TRBJ2-7): EAGVVQSPRYKIIEKKQPVAFWCNPISGHNTLYWYLQNLGQGPELLIRYENEEAVDDSQLPKDRFSAERLKGVDSTLKIQPAELGDSAVYLCASQGREQYFGPGTRLTVT.

On this clone itself: The junction and the germline gene differ at one end; a read error may be behind it. Other DNA sequences within the sample encode an identical CDR3. The chain has TRBV5-6 and TRBJ2-1; perhaps D is TRBD1 or TRBD2 (5 bases each). The germline gives CDR1 SGHDT, CDR2 YYEEEE. The CDR3 has 16 residues. CDR3: CASSLGPPRGNNEQFF. CDR3 DNA sequence: TGTGCCAGCAGTTTGGGACCCCCCCGAGGGAACAATGAGCAGTTCTTC. Variable domain in full (rest from reference TRBV5-6 and TRBJ2-1): DAGVTQSPTHLIKTRGQQVTLRCSPKSGHDTVSWYQQALGQGPQFIFQYYEEEERQRGNFPDRFSGHQFPNYSSELNVNALLLGDSALYLCASSLGPPRGNNEQFFGPGTRLTVL.

This clone was observed a handful of times. The genes are TRBV19 and TRBJ2-3, with TRBD1 matching 9 bases. The junction had 8 bases not matched to a gene; V was cut back by 4 bases and J by 6 bases. The CDR3 runs to 15 residues. CDR1 and CDR2 from the germline V gene are LNHDA and SQIVND (reference sequence). The CDR3 is CASSTPGQGWDTQYF. CDR3 sequence (DNA): TGTGCCAGTAGTACCCCGGGACAGGGTTGGGATACGCAGTATTTT.

This clone was counted only a few times. The chain carries TRBV6-6 and TRBJ1-1; D gene unclear. In germline, CDR1 is MNHNY, CDR2 SVGAGI (reference sequence). This CDR3 region has 14 residues. Trimming shortened V by 7 bases and J by 4 bases, and 16 bases separated the two germline ends. The CDR3 DNA reads TGTGCCAGCAATTTTCGGGAGAGTAGCACTGAAGCTTTCTTT. Protein product: CASNFRESSTEAFF.

The genes are TRBV7-9 and TRBJ2-1; TRBD1 aligns across 7 bases. With V trimmed by 5 bases and J by 4 bases, 14 bases remained unmatched. Germline lookup yields CDR1 SEHNR and CDR2 FQNEAQ (reference sequence). The CDR3 contains 17 residues. The CDR3 DNA is TGTGCCAGCAGCCAGAAACAGGGGATTAGGCAGTACAATGAGCAGTTCTTC. Its protein is CASSQKQGIRQYNEQFF.

The V gene is TRBV4-2, the J gene TRBJ2-7; possible D gene TRBD1, 6 bases. Germline V gene sequence: CDR1 LGHNA, CDR2 YNFKEQ. The V gene lost 6 bases and the J gene lost 4 bases, with 13 bases spanning the gap. The CDR3 consists of 13 residues. In nucleotides, the CDR3 is TGTGCCAGCAGTACTGGGGACACGTACGAGCAGTACTTC. This codes for CASSTGDTYEQYF.

This clone was picked up a small number of times. This chain uses TRBV10-2 with TRBJ2-3, with TRBD2 identical over 7 bases. Germline CDR1 WSHSY, CDR2 SAAADI. This CDR3 is built from 16 residues. With 2 bases clipped from V and 2 bases from J, the junction kept 7 bases outside the gene matches. CDR3 sequence (DNA): TGCGCCAGCAGTGAGGGGAGCGGGGCCTACACAGATACGCAGTATTTT. It is translated as CASSEGSGAYTDTQYF.

This clone was detected a few times. This chain joins TRBV28 and TRBJ2-3; D remains ambiguous. The germline CDR1 and CDR2 sequences are MDHEN and SYDVKM. With 2 bases removed from V and 7 bases from J, the gap between germline ends came to 10 bases. This CDR3 is built from 13 residues. The DNA of the CDR3 is TGTGCCAGCAGTTTAGGTGGGCTAAATACGCAGTATTTT. This gives the protein CASSLGGLNTQYF.

This clone occurred a few times. The chain recombines TRBV18 with TRBJ2-2; 10 nucleotides line up with TRBD2. Germline values: CDR1 KGHSH, CDR2 LQKENI. V shed 6 bases and J 5 bases; nucleotides not matched to a gene: 9. CDR3 length equals 16 residues. The CDR3: CASSAGTSVGTGELFF. CDR3 DNA sequence: TGTGCCAGCTCGGCCGGGACTAGCGTTGGGACCGGGGAGCTGTTTTTT.

The chain combines TRBV5-4 with TRBJ1-6; weak D call: TRBD1 (5 bases). This CDR3 contains 15 residues. Trimming took off 0 bases at V and 8 bases at J, with 12 bases between the two ends. Germline CDR1 SGHNT, CDR2 YYREEE (reference sequence). The CDR3 sequence is CASSLGGEAYSPLHF. The CDR3 DNA reads as TGTGCCAGCAGCTTGGGGGGCGAGGCGTATTCACCCCTCCACTTT.

This sequence joins TRBV6-6 and TRBJ2-2; 7 bases align to TRBD2. The CDR3 sequence is 16 residues long. Trimming cost V 7 bases and J 2 bases; bases outside gene matches: 10. Germline loops: CDR1 MNHNY, CDR2 SVGAGI (reference sequence). CDR3 loop: CASTTPGGTNTGELFF. Written as DNA, the CDR3 is TGTGCCAGCACCACCCCGGGGGGTACTAACACCGGGGAGCTGTTTTTT.

This clone has more than one count but fewer than ten. This chain links TRBV4-1 with TRBJ2-2; TRBD2 aligns across 11 bases. Per the germline V gene, CDR1 is MGHRA and CDR2 is YSYEKL. The CDR3 is 17 amino acids. J was trimmed by 3 bases and V by 3 bases; bases with no gene match: 6. CDR3 nucleotides: TGCGCCAGCAGCCATCCTAGCGGGGGGTCTTACACCGGGGAGCTGTTTTTT. It yields the protein CASSHPSGGSYTGELFF.

The chain is built from TRBV5-4 and TRBJ2-3; D not resolved. The CDR3 extends over 15 amino acids. CDR1 and CDR2 (germline): SGHNT, YYREEE (reference sequence). The germline V and J ends were trimmed by 4 bases and 6 bases, with 18 bases remaining between them. In nucleotides, the CDR3 is TGTGCCAGCAGCGACGCGCTAGAGGCCGGCGATACGCAGTATTTT. This sequence encodes CASSDALEAGDTQYF. Full variable domain (missing parts from reference TRBV5-4 and TRBJ2-3): ETGVTQSPTHLIKTRGQQVTLRCSSQSGHNTVSWYQQALGQGPQFIFQYYREEENGRGNFPPRFSGLQFPNYSSELNVNALELDDSALYLCASSDALEAGDTQYFGPGTRLTVL.

This clone was counted only a few times. V is TRBV29-1 and J is TRBJ2-3; maybe TRBD1 (6 bases). The CDR3 totals 15 residues. Germline CDR1 reads SQVTM; CDR2 reads ANQGSEA. Trimming pared 4 bases from V and 6 bases from J, leaving 20 bases between. The CDR3 region is CSVGGWQGSWDTQYF. The DNA of the CDR3 is TGCAGCGTTGGGGGGTGGCAGGGGAGTTGGGATACGCAGTATTTT.

This clone showed up just a few times. V gene TRBV7-6 combines with J gene TRBJ1-6; D unresolved. Between the trimmed V and J ends, which lost 0 bases and 8 bases, there was a span of 8 bases. The CDR3 has 14 amino acids. The germline V gene has CDR1 SGHVS and CDR2 FNYEAQ. The CDR3 region has the DNA TGTGCCAGCAGCTTAGCGCTGAGGGATTCACCCCTCCACTTT. It encodes CASSLALRDSPLHF.

The chain combines TRBV5-5 with TRBJ1-5, with D maybe TRBD1 (6 bases). The germline V gene encodes CDR1 SGHKS and CDR2 YYEKEE (reference sequence). Trimming cost V 4 bases and J 0 bases, with 17 bases left between them. This CDR3 is 17 amino acids long. The CDR3 DNA sequence: TGTGCCAGCAGCCCCTTGGACAGTCAAAATAGCAATCAGCCCCAGCATTTT. Translation gives CASSPLDSQNSNQPQHF.

This clone was picked up a small number of times. The J gene is TRBJ2-7, the V gene TRBV29-1, with D possibly TRBD1 on 5 matching bases. Germline CDR1 reads SQVTM; CDR2 reads ANQGSEA. This CDR3 is 14 amino acids long. V was pared by 6 bases and J by 1 base, with 16 bases between. The CDR3: CSVARQGVSYEQYF. The CDR3 nucleotides read TGCAGCGTGGCCCGACAAGGGGTTTCCTACGAGCAGTACTTC.